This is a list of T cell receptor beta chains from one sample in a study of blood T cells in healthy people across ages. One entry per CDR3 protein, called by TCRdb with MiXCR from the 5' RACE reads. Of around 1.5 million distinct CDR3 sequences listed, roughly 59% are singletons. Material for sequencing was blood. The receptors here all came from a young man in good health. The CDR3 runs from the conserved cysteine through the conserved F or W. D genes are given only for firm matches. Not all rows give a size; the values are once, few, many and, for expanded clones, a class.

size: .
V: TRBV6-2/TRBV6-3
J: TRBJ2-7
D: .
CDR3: CASSYSGVGVPSYEQYF
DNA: TGTGCCAGCAGTTACTCCGGAGTAGGGGTGCCCTCCTACGAGCAGTACTTC

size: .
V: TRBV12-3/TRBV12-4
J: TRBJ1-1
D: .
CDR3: CASSLVGVSEAFF
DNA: TGTGCCAGCAGTTTAGTAGGAGTGTCTGAAGCTTTCTTT

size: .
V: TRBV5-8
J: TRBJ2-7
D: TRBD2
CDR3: CVSSWGTISYEQYF
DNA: TGTGTCAGCAGCTGGGGGACTATCTCCTACGAGCAGTACTTC

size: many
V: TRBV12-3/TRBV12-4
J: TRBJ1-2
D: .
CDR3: CASSLGFGGYTF
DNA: TGTGCCAGCAGTTTAGGATTCGGGGGCTACACCTTC

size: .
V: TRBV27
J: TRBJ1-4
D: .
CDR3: CASSQGGGVREKLFF
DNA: TGTGCCAGCAGCCAAGGCGGGGGAGTGCGTGAAAAACTGTTTTTT

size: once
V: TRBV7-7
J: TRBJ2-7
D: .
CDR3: CASGGTDFYEQYF
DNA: TGTGCTAGCGGAGGGACTGATTTCTACGAGCAGTACTTC

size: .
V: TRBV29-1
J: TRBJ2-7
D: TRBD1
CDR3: CSAEGARYNEQYF
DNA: TGCAGCGCTGAGGGGGCGAGGTACAATGAGCAGTACTTC

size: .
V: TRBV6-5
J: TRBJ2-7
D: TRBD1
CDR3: CASSYSTGAPIYEQYF
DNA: TGTGCCAGCAGTTACTCGACAGGGGCTCCCATATACGAGCAGTACTTC

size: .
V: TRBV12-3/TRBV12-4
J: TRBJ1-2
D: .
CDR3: CASSLQSPGTFGYTF
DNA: TGTGCCAGCAGTTTACAGAGCCCGGGGACGTTTGGCTACACCTTC

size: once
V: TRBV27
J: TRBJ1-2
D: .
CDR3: CASSAGGGWYGYTF
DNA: TGTGCCAGCAGTGCGGGTGGAGGGTGGTATGGCTACACCTTC

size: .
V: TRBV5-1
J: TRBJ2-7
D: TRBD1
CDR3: CASRPGQGASYEQYF
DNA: TGCGCCAGCAGGCCAGGACAGGGGGCTTCCTACGAGCAGTACTTC

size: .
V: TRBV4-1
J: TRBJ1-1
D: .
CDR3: CASSQRLNTEAFF
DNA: TGCGCCAGCAGCCAACGCCTGAACACTGAAGCTTTCTTT

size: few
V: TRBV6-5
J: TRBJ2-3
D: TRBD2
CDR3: CASSPTAGGRDTQYF
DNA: TGTGCCAGCAGCCCCACGGCGGGGGGGCGAGATACGCAGTATTTT

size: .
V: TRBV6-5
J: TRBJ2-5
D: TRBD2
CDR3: CASSYGTSGSGETQYF
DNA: TGTGCCAGCAGTTACGGGACTAGCGGGAGTGGAGAGACCCAGTACTTC

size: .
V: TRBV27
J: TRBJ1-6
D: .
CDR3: CASSLTGIDSPLHF
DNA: TGTGCCAGCAGTCTTACAGGGATTGATTCACCCCTCCACTTT

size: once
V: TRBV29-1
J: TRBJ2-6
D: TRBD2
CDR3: CSVEDTYERGGDFSGANVLTF
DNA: TGCAGCGTTGAAGACACTTATGAGCGGGGGGGCGACTTCTCTGGGGCCAACGTCCTGACTTTC

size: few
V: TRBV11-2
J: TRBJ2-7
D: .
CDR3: CASSLARSLREQYF
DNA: TGTGCCAGCAGCTTAGCCCGTAGTTTGCGCGAGCAGTACTTC

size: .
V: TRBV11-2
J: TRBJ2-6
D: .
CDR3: CASSKVAGPGANVLTF
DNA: TGTGCCAGCAGCAAAGTCGCGGGACCTGGGGCCAACGTCCTGACTTTC

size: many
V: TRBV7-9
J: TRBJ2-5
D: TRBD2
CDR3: CASSLGTSGEETQYF
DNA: TGTGCCAGCAGCCTCGGGACTAGCGGGGAAGAGACCCAGTACTTC

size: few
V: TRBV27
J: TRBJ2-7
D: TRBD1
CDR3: CASSSTGAPYEQYF
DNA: TGTGCCAGCAGTTCCACAGGGGCGCCCTACGAGCAGTACTTC

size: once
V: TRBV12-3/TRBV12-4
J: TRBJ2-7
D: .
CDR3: CASKWLQPPYEQYF
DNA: TGTGCCAGCAAGTGGCTACAACCCCCCTACGAGCAGTACTTC

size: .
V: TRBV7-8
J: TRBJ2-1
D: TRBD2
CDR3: CASSGSGRTFDNEQFF
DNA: TGTGCCAGCAGCGGTAGCGGGAGGACCTTCGACAATGAGCAGTTCTTC

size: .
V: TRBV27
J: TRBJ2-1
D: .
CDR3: CASSLGAGDNEQFF
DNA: TGTGCCAGCAGTTTGGGCGCTGGAGACAATGAGCAGTTCTTC

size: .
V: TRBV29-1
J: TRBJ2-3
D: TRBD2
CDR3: CSVDERGTLGDTQYF
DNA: TGCAGCGTTGACGAGCGGGGAACCCTCGGGGATACGCAGTATTTT

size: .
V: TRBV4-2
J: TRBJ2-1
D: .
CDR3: CASSPILDGTFGNEQFF
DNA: TGTGCCAGCAGCCCAATTTTAGACGGGACCTTTGGCAATGAGCAGTTCTTC

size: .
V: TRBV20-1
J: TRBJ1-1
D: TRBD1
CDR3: CSAGVLGGGVQPAFF
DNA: TGCAGTGCTGGAGTTTTGGGAGGGGGCGTCCAACCGGCTTTCTTT

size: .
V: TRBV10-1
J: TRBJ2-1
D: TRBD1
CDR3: CASSDRQGYHEQFF
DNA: TGCGCCAGCAGTGACAGACAGGGATATCATGAGCAGTTCTTC

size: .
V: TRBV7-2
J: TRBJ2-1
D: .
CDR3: CASSPGTPWTRNNEQFF
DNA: TGTGCCAGCAGCCCCGGGACCCCGTGGACGCGCAACAATGAGCAGTTCTTC

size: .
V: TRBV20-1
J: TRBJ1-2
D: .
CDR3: CSAGHGWDYGYTF
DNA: TGCAGTGCTGGACACGGATGGGACTATGGCTACACCTTC

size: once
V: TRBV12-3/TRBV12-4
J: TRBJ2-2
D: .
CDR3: CATQDSTNTGELFF
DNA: TGTGCCACACAGGACAGTACGAACACCGGGGAGCTGTTTTTT

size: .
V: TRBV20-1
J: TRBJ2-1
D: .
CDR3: CSAPFSGASYNEQFF
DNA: TGCAGTGCTCCGTTTTCGGGGGCCTCCTACAATGAGCAGTTCTTC

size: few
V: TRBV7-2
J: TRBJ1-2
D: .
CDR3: CASTPTTANYGYTF
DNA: TGTGCCAGCACCCCGACGACAGCCAACTATGGCTACACCTTC

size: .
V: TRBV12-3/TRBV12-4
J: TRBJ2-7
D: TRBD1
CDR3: CASSVPDRGAYEQYF
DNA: TGTGCCAGCAGTGTACCGGACAGGGGCGCCTACGAGCAGTACTTC

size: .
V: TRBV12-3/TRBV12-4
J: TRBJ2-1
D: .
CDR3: CASRPPGGPGGNEQFF
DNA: TGTGCCAGCAGACCCCCCGGGGGGCCAGGAGGCAATGAGCAGTTCTTC

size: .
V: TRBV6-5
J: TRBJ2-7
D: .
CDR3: CASNPAGGRREQYF
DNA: TGTGCCAGCAACCCAGCCGGGGGTAGGAGAGAGCAGTACTTC

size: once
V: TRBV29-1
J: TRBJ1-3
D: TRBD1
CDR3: CSVEGTGASGNTIYF
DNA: TGCAGCGTTGAGGGGACAGGGGCCTCTGGAAACACCATATATTTT

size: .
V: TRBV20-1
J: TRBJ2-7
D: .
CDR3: CSARLLRDTRLLRSSYEQYF
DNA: TGCAGTGCTAGGCTGCTAAGGGACACACGCTTATTGAGGAGCTCCTACGAGCAGTACTTC

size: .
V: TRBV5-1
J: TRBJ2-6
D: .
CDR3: CASSLAGPSSGANVLTF
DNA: TGCGCCAGCAGCTTGGCGGGACCGTCTTCTGGGGCCAACGTCCTGACTTTC

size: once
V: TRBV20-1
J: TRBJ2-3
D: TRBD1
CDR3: CSAGDRGYTDTQYF
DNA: TGCAGTGCTGGAGACAGGGGATACACAGATACGCAGTATTTT

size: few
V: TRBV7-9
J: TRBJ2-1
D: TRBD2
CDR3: CASSPMGGDQRDEQFF
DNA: TGTGCCAGCAGCCCTATGGGAGGGGATCAAAGGGATGAGCAGTTCTTC

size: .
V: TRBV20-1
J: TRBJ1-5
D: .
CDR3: CSGTEGGEDLGASNQPQHF
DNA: TGCAGTGGGACCGAAGGAGGGGAAGACCTAGGGGCCAGCAATCAGCCCCAGCATTTT

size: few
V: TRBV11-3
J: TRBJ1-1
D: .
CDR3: CASSLTGQSMNTEAFF
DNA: TGTGCCAGCAGCTTAACCGGACAGTCCATGAACACTGAAGCTTTCTTT

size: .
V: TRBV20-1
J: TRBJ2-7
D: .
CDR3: CSARDRRAGSSYEQYF
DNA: TGCAGTGCTAGAGACAGAAGGGCGGGGAGCTCCTACGAGCAGTACTTC